The rows below give T cell receptor beta chains drawn from one sample of a study of T cells after yellow fever vaccination. TCRdb reprocessed the 5' RACE reads via MiXCR and lists one record per CDR3 protein. The table records about 550,000 distinct CDR3 sequences, 15% to 20% of them present only once. The sample consisted of PBMCs, taken 15 days after the yellow fever booster vaccination. The receptors stem from a man aged 25-40 years who received the YFV17D yellow fever vaccine. CDR3s include the opening cysteine and the closing phenylalanine or tryptophan. Fields, in order: D gene, V gene, J gene, clone size, CDR3 length, CDR3 DNA, CDR3 protein. D genes are given only for firm matches. Clone size is not always given. Where it is, it says once, few, many or a class for expanded clones.

d_call: .; v_call: TRBV15; j_call: TRBJ1-3; clone_size: .; cdr3_length: 14; cdr3_nt: TGTGCCACCAGCAGAGAGGCCCAACGGAACACCATATATTTT; cdr3_aa: CATSREAQRNTIYF
d_call: .; v_call: TRBV12-3/TRBV12-4; j_call: TRBJ1-2; clone_size: .; cdr3_length: 20; cdr3_nt: TGTGCCAGCAGTTCAATAGACAGGTCGATGAGAGGTTCTCCTAACTATGGCTACACCTTC; cdr3_aa: CASSSIDRSMRGSPNYGYTF
d_call: .; v_call: TRBV29-1; j_call: TRBJ2-7; clone_size: .; cdr3_length: 11; cdr3_nt: TGCAGCGCCGGGGAGGTTTACGAGCAGTACTTC; cdr3_aa: CSAGEVYEQYF
d_call: .; v_call: TRBV2; j_call: TRBJ2-5; clone_size: few; cdr3_length: 16; cdr3_nt: TGTGCCAGCAATGAACGGGACCGGGTGGCCCAAGAGACCCAGTACTTC; cdr3_aa: CASNERDRVAQETQYF
d_call: .; v_call: TRBV7-2; j_call: TRBJ1-3; clone_size: few; cdr3_length: 11; cdr3_nt: TGTGCCAGCAGCTTATCTTACACCATATATTTT; cdr3_aa: CASSLSYTIYF
d_call: TRBD1; v_call: TRBV20-1; j_call: TRBJ2-5; clone_size: .; cdr3_length: 13; cdr3_nt: TGCAGTGCTAAGACAGGGGGGCAAGAGACCCAGTACTTC; cdr3_aa: CSAKTGGQETQYF
d_call: TRBD2; v_call: TRBV12-3/TRBV12-4; j_call: TRBJ2-2; clone_size: .; cdr3_length: 13; cdr3_nt: TGTGCCTGCAGTTCCAGCGGGGCCGGGGAGCTGTTTTTT; cdr3_aa: CACSSSGAGELFF
d_call: .; v_call: TRBV20-1; j_call: TRBJ2-2; clone_size: many; cdr3_length: 13; cdr3_nt: TGCAGTGCTAGAGCTGCCGACTCCGGGGAGCTGTTTTTT; cdr3_aa: CSARAADSGELFF
d_call: TRBD2; v_call: TRBV12-3/TRBV12-4; j_call: TRBJ2-3; clone_size: few; cdr3_length: 13; cdr3_nt: TGTGCCAGCAGTCAGCGGGGTACAGATACGCAGTATTTT; cdr3_aa: CASSQRGTDTQYF
d_call: .; v_call: TRBV7-2; j_call: TRBJ2-5; clone_size: few; cdr3_length: 13; cdr3_nt: TGTGCCAGCAGTTTCCGGAAGGGGGAGACCCAGTACTTC; cdr3_aa: CASSFRKGETQYF
d_call: TRBD1; v_call: TRBV28; j_call: TRBJ2-3; clone_size: many; cdr3_length: 15; cdr3_nt: TGTGCCAGCAGTCCAGGACAGGCTCACACAGATACGCAGTATTTT; cdr3_aa: CASSPGQAHTDTQYF
d_call: .; v_call: TRBV7-6; j_call: TRBJ2-2; clone_size: .; cdr3_length: 16; cdr3_nt: TGTGCCAGCAGCCCGCAAATTCATTGGACAGCCGGGGAGCTGTTTTTT; cdr3_aa: CASSPQIHWTAGELFF
d_call: .; v_call: TRBV10-3; j_call: TRBJ2-7; clone_size: .; cdr3_length: 13; cdr3_nt: TGTGCCATCGACGCCGGCCTAGTCCACGAGCAGTACTTC; cdr3_aa: CAIDAGLVHEQYF
d_call: .; v_call: TRBV20-1; j_call: TRBJ1-1; clone_size: .; cdr3_length: 14; cdr3_nt: TGCAGCGCCCGATCGGACAGTCTGAACACTGAAGCTTTCTTT; cdr3_aa: CSARSDSLNTEAFF
d_call: .; v_call: TRBV24-1; j_call: TRBJ2-5; clone_size: .; cdr3_length: 13; cdr3_nt: TGTGCCACCAGTGAGTTCGCGGTAGAGACCCAGTACTTC; cdr3_aa: CATSEFAVETQYF
d_call: .; v_call: TRBV7-9; j_call: TRBJ2-5; clone_size: .; cdr3_length: 14; cdr3_nt: TGTGCCAGCAGCCGGACTGCTAGCCAAGAGACCCAGTACTTC; cdr3_aa: CASSRTASQETQYF
d_call: .; v_call: TRBV20-1; j_call: TRBJ2-4; clone_size: few; cdr3_length: 11; cdr3_nt: TGCAGTGCTAGTTCCAGAAACATTCAGTACTTC; cdr3_aa: CSASSRNIQYF
d_call: .; v_call: TRBV10-3; j_call: TRBJ2-1; clone_size: .; cdr3_length: 14; cdr3_nt: TGTGCCATCGGATCCTCCGGGTTCCTAGGGGAGCAGTTCTTC; cdr3_aa: CAIGSSGFLGEQFF
d_call: TRBD2; v_call: TRBV7-2; j_call: TRBJ2-7; clone_size: .; cdr3_length: 13; cdr3_nt: TGTGCCAGCAGCTTGTGGGACTATACGGAGCAGTACTTC; cdr3_aa: CASSLWDYTEQYF
d_call: TRBD2; v_call: TRBV7-2; j_call: TRBJ2-7; clone_size: .; cdr3_length: 13; cdr3_nt: TGTGCCAGCAGCTTTCAGATACTAGCGGAGCAGTACTTC; cdr3_aa: CASSFQILAEQYF
d_call: .; v_call: TRBV20-1; j_call: TRBJ2-7; clone_size: .; cdr3_length: 12; cdr3_nt: TGCAGTGCTAGGCCCTCAGCCTACGAGCAGTACTTC; cdr3_aa: CSARPSAYEQYF
d_call: .; v_call: TRBV27; j_call: TRBJ2-5; clone_size: few; cdr3_length: 14; cdr3_nt: TGTGCCAGCAGTTTATTGGGCTTCCAAGAGACCCAGTACTTC; cdr3_aa: CASSLLGFQETQYF
d_call: TRBD1; v_call: TRBV19; j_call: TRBJ1-1; clone_size: .; cdr3_length: 15; cdr3_nt: TGTGCCAGTAGTGGATACAGGGGGCAAGTCACTGAAGCTTTCTTT; cdr3_aa: CASSGYRGQVTEAFF
d_call: .; v_call: TRBV6-1; j_call: TRBJ2-1; clone_size: .; cdr3_length: 14; cdr3_nt: TGTGCCAGCTGTCTAGCTGGACTTTACAATGAGCAGTTCTTC; cdr3_aa: CASCLAGLYNEQFF
d_call: TRBD1; v_call: TRBV5-1; j_call: TRBJ1-6; clone_size: .; cdr3_length: 15; cdr3_nt: TGCGCCAGTACAGGGGAGAGCTCCTATAATTCACCCCTCCACTTT; cdr3_aa: CASTGESSYNSPLHF
d_call: .; v_call: TRBV5-1; j_call: TRBJ2-7; clone_size: few; cdr3_length: 15; cdr3_nt: TGCGCCAGCAACGAAGGAGGGACAGTACCCTACGAGCAGTACTTC; cdr3_aa: CASNEGGTVPYEQYF
d_call: TRBD2; v_call: TRBV12-3/TRBV12-4; j_call: TRBJ2-1; clone_size: .; cdr3_length: 16; cdr3_nt: TGTGCCAGCACAACCAGGAGAAGCGGGACCTACAATGAGCAGTTCTTC; cdr3_aa: CASTTRRSGTYNEQFF
d_call: TRBD2; v_call: TRBV5-1; j_call: TRBJ2-7; clone_size: .; cdr3_length: 18; cdr3_nt: TGCGCCAGCAGCTTGGGGTATGCGGGAGGGCCCTCCGACTACGAGCAGTACTTC; cdr3_aa: CASSLGYAGGPSDYEQYF
d_call: TRBD1; v_call: TRBV27; j_call: TRBJ1-2; clone_size: .; cdr3_length: 14; cdr3_nt: TGTGCCAGCAGACCAACCGGGACAGGGTATGGCTACACCTTC; cdr3_aa: CASRPTGTGYGYTF
d_call: .; v_call: TRBV4-3; j_call: TRBJ2-7; clone_size: .; cdr3_length: 15; cdr3_nt: TGCGCCAGCAGCCAAGATTCTCAGGCCCCCTACGAGCAGTACTTC; cdr3_aa: CASSQDSQAPYEQYF
d_call: .; v_call: TRBV30; j_call: TRBJ2-7; clone_size: few; cdr3_length: 11; cdr3_nt: TGTGCCTGGAGTGGGGGAGTCAAGCAGTACTTC; cdr3_aa: CAWSGGVKQYF
d_call: .; v_call: TRBV18; j_call: TRBJ2-2; clone_size: .; cdr3_length: 13; cdr3_nt: TGTGCCAGCTCACCGCTAGCGCCCGGGGAGCTGTTTTTT; cdr3_aa: CASSPLAPGELFF
d_call: .; v_call: TRBV4-3; j_call: TRBJ1-4; clone_size: .; cdr3_length: 14; cdr3_nt: TGCGCCAGCAGCCCACAGGTTTCTAATGAAAAACTGTTTTTT; cdr3_aa: CASSPQVSNEKLFF
d_call: TRBD1; v_call: TRBV7-6; j_call: TRBJ2-7; clone_size: .; cdr3_length: 14; cdr3_nt: TGTGCCAGCAGCTCCCGACAGGGAACGTACGAGCAGTACTTC; cdr3_aa: CASSSRQGTYEQYF
d_call: .; v_call: TRBV20-1; j_call: TRBJ2-3; clone_size: .; cdr3_length: 12; cdr3_nt: TGCAGTGCTGAGGACGGCACAGATACGCAGTATTTT; cdr3_aa: CSAEDGTDTQYF
d_call: .; v_call: TRBV4-3; j_call: TRBJ2-6; clone_size: .; cdr3_length: 14; cdr3_nt: TGCGCCAGCAGCCAAGAGACAGCCACCAACGTCCTGACTTTC; cdr3_aa: CASSQETATNVLTF
d_call: TRBD1; v_call: TRBV11-2; j_call: TRBJ2-5; clone_size: few; cdr3_length: 15; cdr3_nt: TGTGCCAGCAGTCACCGGGACAGGGGGCAAGAGACCCAGTACTTC; cdr3_aa: CASSHRDRGQETQYF